The next 18 T cell receptor beta chains were all read from a single sample in a study of blood T cell repertoires in COVID-19. Sequenced by immunoSEQ multiplex PCR; TCRdb stores in-frame clones only, minus some. This table holds a few hundred thousand clones, 80% to 90% found once. The specimen sequenced was peripheral blood. These receptors originate from a woman between 45 and 65 years old with acute or convalescent COVID-19.

The chain couples TRBV5-1 to TRBJ1-1, with 8 bases lining up with TRBD1. V lost 4 bases, J lost 5 bases, and 10 bases stayed unmatched. Germline V gene lookup returns CDR1 SGHRS and CDR2 YFSETQ. This CDR3 comprises 15 residues. This CDR3 reads CASSPGQAGGTEAFF. CDR3 nucleotides: TGCGCCAGCAGCCCGGGACAGGCAGGTGGAACTGAAGCTTTCTTT.

The V and J genes are TRBV27 and TRBJ1-6; TRBD1 agrees at 11 bases. This CDR3 is 19 amino acids long. Germline CDR1 reads MNHEY; CDR2 reads SMNVEV (reference sequence). J was trimmed by 7 bases and V by 6 bases; bases with no gene match: 17. CDR3 coding DNA: TGTGCCAGCAGCCCGGGGACAGGGGGACGGTATGGTGTCAATTCACCCCTCCACTTT. Encoded protein: CASSPGTGGRYGVNSPLHF.

The CDR3 reads CASSLRQNYGYTF. In DNA form, the CDR3 reads TGTGCCAGCAGTTTGCGTCAAAACTATGGCTACACCTTC. V is TRBV27 and J is TRBJ1-2; D ambiguous. The germline CDR1 and CDR2 sequences are MNHEY and SMNVEV (reference sequence). Trimming stripped 3 bases from V and 2 bases from J, with 7 bases between. This CDR3 has 13 amino acids.

This rearrangement joins TRBV18 to TRBJ2-3; D may be TRBD2 (6 bases). Between the trimmed V and J ends, which lost 11 bases and 2 bases, there was a span of 14 bases. The CDR3 runs to 13 residues. CDR1 is KGHSH, CDR2 LQKENI, per germline. CDR3: CALRAGFTDTQYF. The DNA for the CDR3 is TGTGCCCTGAGGGCGGGGTTCACAGATACGCAGTATTTT. The whole variable domain, remainder taken from reference TRBV18 and TRBJ2-3, is NAGVMQNPRHLVRRRGQEARLRCSPMKGHSHVYWYRQLPEEGLKFMVYLQKENIIDESGMPKERFSAEFPKEGPSILRIQQVVRGDSAAYFCALRAGFTDTQYFGPGTRLTVL.

This clone showed up just a few times. The CDR3 bases are TGCGCCAGCAGCTTGGATGGGACGGGACTGGGAGAGACCCAGTACTTC. Translating gives CASSLDGTGLGETQYF. This chain connects TRBV5-1 to TRBJ2-5; TRBD2 might be the D (6 bases). Trimming stripped 0 bases from V and 4 bases from J, with 16 bases between. The CDR3 consists of 16 residues. Germline CDR1 and CDR2: SGHRS and YFSETQ.

This sequence joins TRBV6-5 and TRBJ1-1; 7 bases fit TRBD1. The germline V gene has CDR1 MNHEY and CDR2 SVGAGI. V was clipped by 6 bases and J by 4 bases; unmatched bases: 2. The CDR3 consists of 12 residues. The CDR3 DNA sequence: TGTGCCAGCAGCGCAGGGGGCACTGAAGCTTTCTTT. Translation gives CASSAGGTEAFF.

This clone occurred once. V gene TRBV6-4 combines with J gene TRBJ1-5; D unclear. Trimming pared 3 bases from V and 1 base from J, leaving 4 bases between. CDR3 size: 13 residues. Germline V gene data show CDR1 as MRHNA and CDR2 as SNTAGT. CDR3 sequence: CASSEESNQPQHF. The DNA for the CDR3 is TGTGCCAGCAGTGAAGAGAGCAATCAGCCCCAGCATTTT.

The chain carries TRBV5-8 and TRBJ2-5, with 11 positions matching TRBD2. Germline-derived CDR1 and CDR2 are SGHTS and YDEGEE. The CDR3 runs to 17 residues. V lost 0 bases, J lost 3 bases, and 7 bases stayed unmatched. The CDR3: CASSLGLAGLEEETQYF. The CDR3 region has the DNA TGTGCCAGCAGCTTGGGACTAGCGGGGCTTGAGGAAGAGACCCAGTACTTC.

This sequence joins TRBV6-4 and TRBJ2-2; TRBD1 matches 11 bases. Unmatched junction bases numbered 6, after V lost 7 bases and J lost 2 bases. Germline lookup yields CDR1 MRHNA and CDR2 SNTAGT. The length of the CDR3 is 16 residues. CDR3 sequence: CASTGQGAHNTGELFF. CDR3 in DNA: TGTGCCAGCACCGGACAGGGGGCGCATAACACCGGGGAGCTGTTTTTT.

DNA of the CDR3: TGTGCCAGCAGCCCCCAGGGCATAATGAACACTGAAGCTTTCTTT. It translates to CASSPQGIMNTEAFF. The genes are TRBV5-4 and TRBJ1-1, with D tentatively TRBD1 (5 bases). V lost 4 bases and J 0 bases, leaving 13 bases between the germline ends. Looked up from germline, CDR1 is SGHNT and CDR2 is YYREEE (reference sequence). CDR3 length equals 15 residues.

The J gene is TRBJ2-6, the V gene TRBV5-6; possibly TRBD2 for D (5 bases). The CDR3 spans 16 residues. The V end lost 2 bases, the J end lost 4 bases, and 13 bases lay between the germline ends. Germline CDR1 SGHDT, CDR2 YYEEEE. The CDR3 nucleotides read TGTGCCAGCAGCTTAAGCGGCGGTGGGGGGGCCAACGTCCTGACTTTC. Amino acid sequence: CASSLSGGGGANVLTF.

This clone has a single count. The chain is built from TRBV5-6 and TRBJ2-7; D may be TRBD2 (5 bases). V lost 2 bases and J lost 6, with 15 bases in between. This CDR3 region has 14 residues. Germline CDR1 reads SGHDT; CDR2 reads YYEEEE. The CDR3 protein is CASSLLGPFGEQYF. CDR3 coding DNA: TGTGCCAGCAGCTTACTAGGGCCCTTTGGCGAGCAGTACTTC.

The chain links TRBV6-1 to TRBJ1-2; the D gene is possibly TRBD1 (6 bases). V was trimmed by 2 bases and J by 2 bases, leaving 18 bases between them. The length of the CDR3 is 17 residues. Germline CDR1 reads MNHNS; CDR2 reads SASEGT. The CDR3, as DNA: TGTGCCAGCAGTGAACCGGGTACAGGGTCCCAGAACTATGGCTACACCTTC. Translating it yields CASSEPGTGSQNYGYTF.

The chain uses TRBV4-1 and TRBJ2-3; TRBD2 aligns across 9 bases. The CDR3 has 17 amino acids. Germline lookup yields CDR1 MGHRA and CDR2 YSYEKL. The ends lost 0 bases at V and 5 bases at J; junction bases unmatched: 9. The CDR3 sequence is CASSQDVAGGPRDTQYF. CDR3 sequence (DNA): TGCGCCAGCAGCCAAGATGTGGCGGGAGGGCCAAGAGATACGCAGTATTTT.

The rearrangement uses TRBV4-1 and TRBJ2-5; 11 bases map to TRBD2. Germline V gene sequence: CDR1 MGHRA, CDR2 YSYEKL. V dropped 6 bases and J dropped 3; count of bases not matched to a gene: 3. This CDR3 comprises 14 residues. This CDR3 is CASSRSGGEETQYF. The CDR3, as DNA: TGCGCCAGCAGTCGTAGCGGGGGGGAAGAGACCCAGTACTTC.

The J gene is TRBJ1-4, the V gene TRBV5-4; 9 nucleotides agree with TRBD1. This CDR3 is 12 amino acids long. With V trimmed by 3 bases and J by 12 bases, 3 bases remained unmatched. From germline, CDR1 is SGHNT and CDR2 YYREEE (reference sequence). In nucleotides, the CDR3 is TGTGCCAGCAGCTGGGACAGGGAGGAACTGTTTTTT. As protein: CASSWDREELFF.

This clone is a singleton in its sample. This chain connects TRBV21-1 to TRBJ2-7; the table's D gene call, TRBD2, was not cross checked with the DNA. TRBV21-1 is described as a pseudogene. The CDR3 runs 20 residues. The CDR3 DNA follows: TGTGCCAATTGTATTCGGACTAGCGGGAGGGCCTTTGAGGACCCCTACGAGCAGTACTTC. Translated, it gives CANCIRTSGRAFEDPYEQYF.

This clone was observed a single time. The chain carries TRBV28 and TRBJ1-6; no definite D call. The ends were cut back, 2 bases at V and 7 bases at J, with 9 bases in the middle. CDR1 is MDHEN and CDR2 is SYDVKM in the germline V gene. The CDR3 length is 14 residues. The CDR3 sequence is CASSLSGSNSPLHF. The CDR3 DNA reads as TGTGCCAGCAGTTTAAGCGGGTCCAATTCACCCCTCCACTTT. The entire variable domain, with the rest obtained from reference TRBV28 and TRBJ1-6, is as follows: DVKVTQSSRYLVKRTGEKVFLECVQDMDHENMFWYRQDPGLGLRLIYFSYDVKMKEKGDIPEGYSVSREKKERFSLILESASTNQTSMYLCASSLSGSNSPLHFGNGTRLTVT.